The 3 T cell receptor beta chains listed next were all sequenced from one sample in a study of T cells in Graves' hyperthyroidism and ophthalmopathy. RNA transcripts yielded amplified TCR beta CDR3 regions. The study used the HTBI primer set for a first-round RT-PCR of the TCR CDR3. TCRdb used MiXCR to reprocess the multiplex PCR reads, holding one entry per CDR3 protein. There are approximately 590,000 distinct CDR3 sequences in the sample; 15% to 19% occur only once, and less than 9.5% lies in the top ten. Material: blood. The receptors originated from a woman between 25 and 40 years old with Graves' hyperthyroidism.

This clonotype was recorded many times. J is TRBJ2-7 and V is TRBV6-1; 7 positions agree with TRBD1. Germline V gene data show CDR1 as MNHNS and CDR2 as SASEGT. V trimming: 5 bases; J trimming: 3 bases; junction bases outside the gene matches: 7. This CDR3 is 14 amino acids long. The chain's CDR3 is CASSHPGQSYEQYF. The CDR3 DNA reads as TGTGCCAGCAGTCACCCGGGACAGAGCTACGAGCAGTACTTC.

In its sample, this clonotype was seen many times. The gene calls are TRBV2 and TRBJ2-3, with a possible D match to TRBD1 (5 bases). With 8 bases removed from V and 2 bases from J, the gap between germline ends came to 14 bases. The germline CDR1 and CDR2 sequences are SNHLY and FYNNEI. The length of the CDR3 is 14 residues. CDR3 nucleotides: TGTGCCAGCGTCAGGGCAGCGAACACAGATACGCAGTATTTT. Translated, it gives CASVRAANTDTQYF.

Many counts were recorded for this clonotype. In this CDR3 the conserved last residue, phenylalanine or tryptophan, is missing, so a read error is likely. The J gene is TRBJ2-7, the V gene TRBV5-5; unclear D gene. The CDR3 has 14 amino acids. Per the germline V gene, CDR1 is SGHKS and CDR2 is YYEKEE (reference sequence). Trimming took off 1 base at V and 5 bases at J, with 13 bases between the two ends. Here the CDR3 DNA reads TGTGCCAGCAGCTTGCTGAGACCCCCTAACGAGCAGTACCTC. It encodes CASSLLRPPNEQYL.